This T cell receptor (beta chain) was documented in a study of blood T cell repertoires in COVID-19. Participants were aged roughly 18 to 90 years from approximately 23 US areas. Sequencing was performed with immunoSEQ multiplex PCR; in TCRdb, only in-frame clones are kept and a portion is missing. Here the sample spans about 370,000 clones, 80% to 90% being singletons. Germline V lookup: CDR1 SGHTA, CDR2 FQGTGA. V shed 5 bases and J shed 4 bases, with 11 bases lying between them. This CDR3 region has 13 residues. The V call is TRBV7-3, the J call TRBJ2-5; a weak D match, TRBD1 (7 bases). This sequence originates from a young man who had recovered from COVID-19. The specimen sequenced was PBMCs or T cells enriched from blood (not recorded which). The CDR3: CASSQGGRETQYF. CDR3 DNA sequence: TGTGCCAGCAGCCAGGGGGGTAGAGAGACCCAGTACTTC.